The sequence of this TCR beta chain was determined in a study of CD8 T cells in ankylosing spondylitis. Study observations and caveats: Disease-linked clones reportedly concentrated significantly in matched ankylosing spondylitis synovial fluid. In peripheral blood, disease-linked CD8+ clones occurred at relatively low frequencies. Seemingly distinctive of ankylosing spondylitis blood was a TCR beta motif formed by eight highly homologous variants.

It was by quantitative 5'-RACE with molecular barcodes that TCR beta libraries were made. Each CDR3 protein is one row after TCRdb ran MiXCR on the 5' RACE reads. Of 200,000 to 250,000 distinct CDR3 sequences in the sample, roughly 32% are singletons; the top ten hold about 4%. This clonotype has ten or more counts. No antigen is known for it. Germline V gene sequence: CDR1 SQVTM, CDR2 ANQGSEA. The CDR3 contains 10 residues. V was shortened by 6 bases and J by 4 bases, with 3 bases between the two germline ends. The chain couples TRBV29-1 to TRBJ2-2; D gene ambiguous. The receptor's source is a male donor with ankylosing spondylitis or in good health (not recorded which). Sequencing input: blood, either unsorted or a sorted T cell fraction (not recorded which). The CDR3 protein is CSVTTGELFF. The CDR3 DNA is TGCAGCGTGACCACCGGGGAGCTGTTTTTT.